A selection of T cell receptor beta chains follows, all from one sample in a study of T cell responses to AZD1222 COVID-19 vaccine. Only in-frame clones appear in the TCRdb table, and some are missing; sequencing was by immunoSEQ multiplex PCR. The table lists 150,000 to 200,000 clones, around 92% of them singletons. The sample in question was peripheral blood, obtained on day 0 of AZD1222 vaccination. Receptors were obtained from an adult in good health. CDR3s include the opening cysteine and the closing phenylalanine or tryptophan. D genes are given only for firm matches. Only part of the rows carry a size: once, few, many, or a class if the clone is expanded.

TRBD1 | TRBJ1-1 | TRBV6-5 | 14 | few | TGTGCCAGCTCCCTGCGACAGGGGAACACTGAAGCTTTCTTT | CASSLRQGNTEAFF
TRBD1 | TRBJ2-2 | TRBV7-6 | 19 | once | TGTGCCAGCAGCCCTGGTCGGATAACGGACAGGGTTAACACCGGGGAGCTGTTTTTT | CASSPGRITDRVNTGELFF
. | TRBJ1-5 | TRBV2 | 15 | . | TGTGCCAGCAGTGAAGCTGAGGCCAACCGGCAGCCCCAGCATTTT | CASSEAEANRQPQHF
TRBD1 | TRBJ2-7 | TRBV5-5 | 16 | . | TGTGCCAGCAGCCCAAAACCCACAGGGGGAGGTTACGAGCAGTACTTC | CASSPKPTGGGYEQYF
. | TRBJ2-7 | TRBV27 | 14 | . | TGTGCCAGCAGTTTGGCGGGTGTGACCTACGAGCAGTACTTC | CASSLAGVTYEQYF
. | TRBJ2-3 | TRBV14 | 13 | . | TGTGCCAGCACTGCTTTTGGGGCAGATACGCAGTATTTT | CASTAFGADTQYF
TRBD2 | TRBJ2-5 | TRBV4-3 | 18 | . | TGCGCCAGCAGCCAAGAACTCGCTAGCGGGAGGGGTAGAGAGACCCAGTACTTC | CASSQELASGRGRETQYF
. | TRBJ1-4 | TRBV28 | 13 | . | TGTGCCAGCAGGACCGGTACGATTCAAAAACTGTTTTTT | CASRTGTIQKLFF
. | TRBJ2-3 | TRBV5-4 | 16 | . | TGTGCCAGCAGCTTGGACCCCGTGAGCAGAACAGATACGCAGTATTTT | CASSLDPVSRTDTQYF
. | TRBJ2-3 | TRBV27 | 16 | once | TGTGCCACCTCCGGCGACAATATAGGGAGCACAGATACGCAGTATTTT | CATSGDNIGSTDTQYF
. | TRBJ1-1 | TRBV25-1 | 14 | . | TGTGCCAGCAGGGCTGCGGGGGGGATTTTTGAAGCTTTCTTT | CASRAAGGIFEAFF
. | TRBJ2-1 | TRBV7-9 | 14 | . | TGTGCCAGCAGCTTAGGTCGGCCGTACAATGAGCAGTTCTTC | CASSLGRPYNEQFF
. | TRBJ1-1 | TRBV19 | 14 | once | TGTGCCAGCCGCGGAGCGGGGAGGGGGACTGAAGCTTTCTTT | CASRGAGRGTEAFF
. | TRBJ1-6 | TRBV5-1 | 17 | . | TGCGCCAGCAGCTTGGCAGGCCCCGGTCGAGGGGATTCACCCCTCCACTTT | CASSLAGPGRGDSPLHF
. | TRBJ1-2 | TRBV19 | 14 | . | TGTGCCAGTAGCCGGGGCCGGCAGGGTGATGGCTACACCTTC | CASSRGRQGDGYTF
TRBD1 | TRBJ1-2 | TRBV27 | 16 | . | TGTGCCAGCAGTTTATTAGGGGACAGCTTCACCTATGGCTACACCTTC | CASSLLGDSFTYGYTF
. | TRBJ1-2 | TRBV3-1/TRBV3-2 | 13 | . | TGTGCCAGCAGTCTCACGGGAAACTATGGCTACACCTTC | CASSLTGNYGYTF
TRBD1 | TRBJ1-3 | TRBV10-3 | 15 | . | TGTGCCATCAGTGTTGTACCAGGGGGCGGAAACACCATATATTTT | CAISVVPGGGNTIYF
TRBD1 | TRBJ1-5 | TRBV19 | 15 | . | TGTGCCAGTAGTTTGGGAGGACAGGAATATCAGCCCCAGCATTTT | CASSLGGQEYQPQHF
TRBD1 | TRBJ2-3 | TRBV7-9 | 14 | . | TGTGCCAGCAGCTTAGGGCAGGGGGCAGATACGCAGTATTTT | CASSLGQGADTQYF
TRBD2 | TRBJ2-3 | TRBV3-1/TRBV3-2 | 15 | . | TGTGCCAGCAGCCCTGGGACTACAAGCACAGATACGCAGTATTTT | CASSPGTTSTDTQYF
TRBD1 | TRBJ1-3 | TRBV2 | 14 | . | TGTGCCAGCGGAGGTCACAGGGGGTCAAACACCATATATTTT | CASGGHRGSNTIYF
. | TRBJ1-5 | TRBV28 | 15 | once | TGTGCCAGCAGTTTCCGGGGGCGGGGCAATCAGCCCCAGCATTTT | CASSFRGRGNQPQHF
. | TRBJ2-5 | TRBV6-2/TRBV6-3 | 14 | . | TGTGCCAGCAGTTACGACCGACACCGCGAGACCCAGTACTTC | CASSYDRHRETQYF
TRBD1 | TRBJ1-2 | TRBV6-6 | 13 | . | TGTGCCACTTCGGGACAGATTAACTATGGCTACACCTTC | CATSGQINYGYTF